Following are 28 T cell receptor beta chains from one sample sequenced in a study of T cells after yellow fever vaccination. TCRdb re-called the 5' RACE reads with MiXCR, one entry per CDR3 protein. In the table there are 140,000 to 150,000 distinct CDR3 sequences, about 6.9% of which are singletons. The material sequenced was CD4+ T cells sorted from PBMCs, taken 10 days after the yellow fever booster vaccination. The receptor set was obtained from a man aged 25 to 40 who received the YFV17D yellow fever vaccine.

This clonotype was seen repeatedly, ten times or more. CDR3 coding DNA: TGCGCCAGCAGTGGGACAGGCTTCACAGATACGCAGTATTTT. This gives the protein CASSGTGFTDTQYF. This sequence joins TRBV5-1 and TRBJ2-3; the match to TRBD1 covers 8 bases. The CDR3 consists of 14 residues. V was clipped by 5 bases and J by 2 bases; unmatched bases: 4. Germline CDR1 and CDR2: SGHRS and YFSETQ. The full variable domain, its missing parts supplied by reference TRBV5-1 and TRBJ2-3, is KAGVTQTPRYLIKTRGQQVTLSCSPISGHRSVSWYQQTPGQGLQFLFEYFSETQRNKGNFPGRFSGRQFSNSRSEMNVSTLELGDSALYLCASSGTGFTDTQYFGPGTRLTVL.

This clonotype was observed at least ten times. The J gene is TRBJ1-6, the V gene TRBV12-3 or TRBV12-4; TRBD1 aligns across 11 bases. CDR3 length equals 14 residues. V shed 4 bases and J 9 bases; nucleotides not matched to a gene: 2. In DNA form, the CDR3 reads TGTGCCAGCAGTTCCGGGACAGGGGGTTCACCCCTCCACTTT. Protein product: CASSSGTGGSPLHF.

Ten or more counts support this clonotype. The chain recombines TRBV7-8 with TRBJ2-1; 10 bases fit TRBD2. CDR1 and CDR2 from the germline V gene are SGHVS and FQNEAQ. The CDR3 covers 16 residues. Trimming took 6 bases from V and 2 from J; bases not matched to a gene: 7. DNA of the CDR3: TGTGCCAGCAGTGACTCAGCGGGAGGGCCCTACAATGAGCAGTTCTTC. This gives the protein CASSDSAGGPYNEQFF.

This clonotype was observed at least ten times. The genes are TRBV5-1 and TRBJ2-1, with TRBD2 matching 10 bases. CDR3 size: 15 residues. The ends lost 4 bases at V and 10 bases at J; junction bases unmatched: 11. Germline CDR1 reads SGHRS; CDR2 reads YFSETQ. The CDR3 DNA follows: TGCGCCAGCAGCGGAACCGGGACTAGCGTTGGAGAGCAGTTCTTC. Translating gives CASSGTGTSVGEQFF.

This clonotype was observed at least ten times. J is TRBJ2-1 and V is TRBV5-5, with 7 nucleotides matching TRBD2. The length of the CDR3 is 14 residues. V was pared by 6 bases and J by 3 bases, with 6 bases of the junction left unmatched. Germline V lookup: CDR1 SGHKS, CDR2 YYEKEE (reference sequence). The CDR3 DNA is TGTGCCAGCACTGGGGGGACTATCTACAATGAGCAGTTCTTC. This encodes CASTGGTIYNEQFF.

Turning to this clonotype: This may be a read error: a much more frequent sequence differs by one nucleotide. CDR3 DNA sequence: TGCAGTGCTAGAGGGGCCGGACAATTGGAGACCCAGTACTTC. It encodes CSARGAGQLETQYF. The chain joins TRBV20-1 to TRBJ2-5; tentatively, D is TRBD1 (5 bases). The CDR3 is 14 amino acids. Trimming took 1 base from V and 5 from J, leaving 14 bases between them. The germline gives CDR1 DFQATT, CDR2 SNEGSKA (reference sequence).

This clonotype was seen at least ten times. The chain is built from TRBV20-1 and TRBJ2-4, with D unclear. Germline loops: CDR1 DFQATT, CDR2 SNEGSKA (reference sequence). This CDR3 region has 14 residues. V lost 3 bases to trimming and J lost 8 bases, with 17 bases between them. CDR3 nucleotides: TGCAGTGCTAGCTCTACCTCACCTACGCACATTCAGTACTTC. Protein sequence: CSASSTSPTHIQYF.

This clonotype was seen many times. The chain has TRBV29-1 and TRBJ2-5, with no clear D. The CDR3 is 13 residues long. The germline V and J ends were trimmed by 5 bases and 4 bases, with 14 bases remaining between them. Per germline, CDR1 SQVTM and CDR2 ANQGSEA. The CDR3 sequence: CSVQNGIGETQYF. For the CDR3, the DNA is TGCAGCGTTCAAAATGGAATTGGAGAGACCCAGTACTTC.

This clonotype came up many times. The chain couples TRBV24-1 to TRBJ2-2; perhaps TRBD2 as D (6 bases). CDR1 KGHDR and CDR2 SFDVKD come from the germline V gene. V was shortened by 7 bases and J by 4 bases, with 15 bases between the two germline ends. This CDR3 is built from 15 residues. The CDR3 here is CATRKGGPGTGELFF. The CDR3 DNA sequence: TGTGCCACCAGAAAGGGAGGCCCGGGCACCGGGGAGCTGTTTTTT.

This clonotype was recorded many times. The genes are TRBV10-2 and TRBJ2-1; D is perhaps TRBD2 (5 bases). V was cut by 5 bases and J by 2 bases, with 7 bases left in between. This CDR3 is 13 amino acids long. CDR1 WSHSY and CDR2 SAAADI come from the germline V gene. CDR3 sequence (DNA): TGCGCCAGCAGTTCCGGGACCTACAATGAGCAGTTCTTC. Translating gives CASSSGTYNEQFF.

The chain links TRBV5-4 to TRBJ2-2; 8 positions agree with TRBD2. Trimming cost V 4 bases and J 1 base; bases outside gene matches: 6. The length of the CDR3 is 16 residues. CDR1 is SGHNT and CDR2 is YYREEE in the germline V gene (reference sequence). DNA of the CDR3: TGTGCCAGCAGCACCCGGACTAGCAGGAACACCGGGGAGCTGTTTTTT. Its protein is CASSTRTSRNTGELFF.

This clonotype was recorded many times. The rearrangement links TRBV7-6 to TRBJ2-5, with a weak D call TRBD1 (6 bases). CDR3 length: 14 amino acids. V gave up 5 bases and J gave up 5 bases, with 15 bases separating them. Germline-derived CDR1 and CDR2 are SGHVS and FNYEAQ. In DNA form, the CDR3 reads TGTGCCAGCAGCCAGGGGATTCGTCTGGAGACCCAGTACTTC. This codes for CASSQGIRLETQYF.

This clonotype was counted ten times or more. The chain has TRBV12-3 or TRBV12-4 and TRBJ2-7; D might be TRBD1 (5 bases). The CDR3 consists of 13 residues. V was clipped by 2 bases and J by 2 bases, with 7 bases between them. The CDR3 DNA is TGTGCCAGCAGTTTACAGGGTACCTACGAGCAGTACTTC. The encoded protein is CASSLQGTYEQYF.

This clonotype was recorded at least ten times. The CDR3 nucleotides are TGCAGCGTGGAGGGTCCAAACACTGAAGCTTTCTTT. It translates to CSVEGPNTEAFF. The chain couples TRBV29-1 to TRBJ1-1; no reliable D call. V was shortened by 6 bases and J by 2 bases, with 10 bases between the two germline ends. Germline CDR1 and CDR2: SQVTM and ANQGSEA. CDR3 size: 12 residues.

This clonotype was seen repeatedly, ten times or more. This chain uses TRBV12-3 or TRBV12-4 with TRBJ1-1; tentatively, D is TRBD1 (5 bases). CDR3 length: 14 residues. The germline V and J ends were trimmed by 5 bases and 6 bases, with 16 bases remaining between them. The CDR3 is CASSRGGKEAEAFF. CDR3 nucleotide sequence: TGTGCCAGCAGTCGGGGGGGGAAGGAGGCTGAAGCTTTCTTT.

The chain has TRBV7-2 and TRBJ2-5, with D perhaps matching TRBD2 (5 bases). The CDR3 spans 17 residues. Germline V CDR1 and CDR2: SGHTA, FQGNSA. With 4 bases removed from V and 5 bases from J, the gap between germline ends came to 23 bases. The DNA for the CDR3 is TGTGCCAGCAGCTCCGATATTAGCGTGGTAGGGTGGGAGACCCAGTACTTC. Translation: CASSSDISVVGWETQYF.

CDR3 residues: CARSAGRRERTDTQYF. The CDR3 region has the DNA TGTGCCAGAAGCGCGGGTAGGCGGGAAAGGACTGATACGCAGTATTTT. V usage is TRBV5-3 and J usage is TRBJ2-3, with D possibly being TRBD2 (6 bases). TRBV5-3 is classed as an ORF, of uncertain function. V was shortened by 4 bases and J by 6 bases, with 21 bases between the two germline ends. The CDR3 loop spans 16 amino acids.

This clonotype was observed many times. The chain is built from TRBV10-2 and TRBJ1-5; D is unclear. This CDR3 has 13 residues. Trimming removed 1 base at V and 0 bases at J, with 1 base between. The germline gives CDR1 WSHSY, CDR2 SAAADI. The CDR3 coding sequence is TGCGCCAGCAGTGAGTATAGCAATCAGCCCCAGCATTTT. Translated: CASSEYSNQPQHF.

This clonotype was detected many times. The gene calls are TRBV5-1 and TRBJ2-7; TRBD1 matches at 7 bases. J lost 5 bases, V lost 4 bases, and 18 bases had no gene match. The CDR3 runs 17 residues. CDR1 and CDR2 (germline): SGHRS, YFSETQ. The chain's CDR3 is CASSQQGNPGQSHEQYF. CDR3 in DNA: TGCGCCAGCAGCCAGCAGGGTAACCCGGGACAGTCCCACGAGCAGTACTTC.

This clonotype was observed a few times. This chain connects TRBV19 to TRBJ2-1; 7 bases fit TRBD2. The V gene's germline CDR1 is LNHDA and CDR2 SQIVND (reference sequence). This CDR3 is built from 16 residues. After removal of 3 bases from V and 0 bases from J, the junction contained 5 bases not matched to a gene. CDR3 protein: CASSMGSGFSYNEQFF. The CDR3, as DNA: TGTGCCAGTAGTATGGGTAGCGGGTTCTCCTACAATGAGCAGTTCTTC.

The table lists this clonotype with a few counts. J is TRBJ2-7 and V is TRBV19; 8 bases fit TRBD2. V was pared by 3 bases and J by 6 bases, with 10 bases of the junction left unmatched. The CDR3 covers 15 residues. Germline assignment: CDR1 LNHDA and CDR2 SQIVND (reference sequence). CDR3 protein: CASSMSTGGLVEQYF. The CDR3 nucleotides read TGTGCCAGTAGTATGTCTACGGGAGGGTTGGTCGAGCAGTACTTC. The full variable domain, completed using reference TRBV19 and TRBJ2-7, is DGGITQSPKYLFRKEGQNVTLSCEQNLNHDAMYWYRQDPGQGLRLIYYSQIVNDFQKGDIAEGYSVSREKKESFPLTVTSAQKNPTAFYLCASSMSTGGLVEQYFGPGTRLTVT.

This clonotype occurred many times. The J gene is TRBJ2-2, the V gene TRBV9; D unresolved. This CDR3 is 15 amino acids long. Per germline, CDR1 SGDLS and CDR2 YYNGEE. V was pared by 2 bases and J by 5 bases, with 13 bases between. The CDR3 DNA follows: TGTGCCAGCAGCGTCATAGCAGTGGGGACCGGGGAGCTGTTTTTT. It specifies CASSVIAVGTGELFF.

This clonotype was seen repeatedly, ten times or more. This chain links TRBV12-3 or TRBV12-4 with TRBJ2-7; 12 bases are shared with TRBD2. The CDR3 has 14 residues. Losses at the gene ends were 6 bases for V and 7 bases for J; bases not matched to a gene: 7. The CDR3 reads CASRETSGSGEQYF. As DNA, the CDR3 is TGTGCCAGCAGGGAGACTAGCGGGAGTGGAGAGCAGTACTTC.

This clonotype was recorded many times. The chain couples TRBV18 to TRBJ2-3; 13 bases map to TRBD2. CDR1 is KGHSH and CDR2 is LQKENI in the germline V gene. The CDR3 extends over 18 amino acids. Trimming at V came to 2 bases and at J to 2 bases, leaving 7 bases not matched to a gene. The CDR3 region is CASSPIGLAGVLTDTQYF. The CDR3 DNA reads as TGTGCCAGCTCACCAATCGGACTAGCGGGAGTCCTCACAGATACGCAGTATTTT.

The rearrangement uses TRBV28 and TRBJ2-1, with 7 bases lining up with TRBD2. Germline values: CDR1 MDHEN, CDR2 SYDVKM. Losses at the gene ends were 11 bases for V and 7 bases for J; bases not matched to a gene: 11. The CDR3 has 13 amino acids. The DNA of the CDR3 is TGTGCCGCCGTGGGAGGGCCGAGGAATGAGCAGTTCTTC. This codes for CAAVGGPRNEQFF.

This clonotype was seen at least ten times. V usage is TRBV7-6 and J usage is TRBJ2-2; D is ambiguous. From germline, CDR1 is SGHVS and CDR2 FNYEAQ. The CDR3 consists of 16 residues. V shed 4 bases and J shed 0 bases, with 12 bases lying between them. The CDR3 DNA is TGTGCCAGCAGCTCGCTTCAAAAAGCGAACACCGGGGAGCTGTTTTTT. It translates to CASSSLQKANTGELFF.

This clonotype was seen at least ten times. V usage is TRBV5-5 and J usage is TRBJ2-2; possibly TRBD1 or TRBD2 for D (5 bases each). The V and J ends lost 4 bases and 0 bases respectively, with 13 bases between them. CDR1 and CDR2 (germline): SGHKS, YYEKEE (reference sequence). The CDR3 sequence is 16 residues long. This CDR3 is CASSRGPAANTGELFF. CDR3 nucleotide sequence: TGTGCCAGCAGCCGGGGCCCAGCGGCGAACACCGGGGAGCTGTTTTTT.

This clonotype was detected ten times or more. The chain has TRBV20-1 and TRBJ2-3; the match to TRBD2 covers 7 bases. Germline V gene sequence: CDR1 DFQATT, CDR2 SNEGSKA (reference sequence). The CDR3 is 13 residues long. V trimming: 6 bases; J trimming: 5 bases; junction bases outside the gene matches: 8. CDR3: CSARLAALDTQYF. The CDR3 nucleotides read TGCAGTGCCCGGCTAGCGGCTTTAGATACGCAGTATTTT.